The 24 T cell receptor beta chains given below trace back to one sample, sequenced in a study of OX40 agonist ivuxolimab in advanced cancers. Sequenced by immunoSEQ multiplex PCR; TCRdb stores in-frame clones only, minus some. Among 100,000 or so clones listed, about 96% were seen once. Here the sequenced sample was CD4+ or CD8+ T cells sorted from blood, taken in a trial of the OX40 agonist ivuxolimab. The receptors were gathered from an adult with an advanced solid tumor such as melanoma, head and neck, liver or kidney cancer.

The rearrangement uses TRBV5-5 and TRBJ1-6; a possible D gene is TRBD1 (5 bases). Trimming pared 7 bases from V and 5 bases from J, leaving 13 bases between. The germline gives CDR1 SGHKS, CDR2 YYEKEE (reference sequence). The CDR3 contains 14 residues. CDR3 loop: CASQGTTDNSPLHF. DNA of the CDR3: TGTGCCAGCCAGGGAACGACTGATAATTCACCCCTCCACTTT.

The V gene is TRBV15, the J gene TRBJ1-2, with D possibly being TRBD1 (6 bases). CDR1 and CDR2 from the germline V gene are LNHNV and YYDKDF (reference sequence). The CDR3 sequence is 15 residues long. The ends were cut back, 0 bases at V and 4 bases at J, with 12 bases in the middle. The CDR3 here is CATSRDRGQFYGYTF. The DNA for the CDR3 is TGTGCCACCAGCAGAGATCGCGGACAGTTCTATGGCTACACCTTC.

The V and J genes are TRBV7-2 and TRBJ1-4, with D possibly matching TRBD1 (5 bases). The V and J ends lost 5 bases and 4 bases respectively, with 14 bases between them. There are 15 residues in the CDR3. Germline V gene sequence: CDR1 SGHTA, CDR2 FQGNSA. Written as DNA, the CDR3 is TGTGCCAGCAGCCAATCGGGACGGGTTAATGAAAAACTGTTTTTT. It is translated as CASSQSGRVNEKLFF.

The chain recombines TRBV9 with TRBJ2-7, with D possibly being TRBD2 (6 bases). V was clipped by 4 bases and J by 1 base, with 21 bases between them. Germline CDR1 is SGDLS and CDR2 is YYNGEE. The CDR3 loop spans 17 amino acids. Written as DNA, the CDR3 is TGTGCCAGCAGCCCGGGACTGCGCGATACCTCATCCTACGAGCAGTACTTC. Protein product: CASSPGLRDTSSYEQYF.

The rearrangement joins TRBV7-2 to TRBJ2-7, with a possible D match to TRBD1 (6 bases). CDR3 length equals 14 residues. V was pared by 2 bases and J by 1 base, with 9 bases between. The V gene's germline CDR1 is SGHTA and CDR2 FQGNSA. The CDR3 protein is CASSLMGQSYEQYF. CDR3 nucleotide sequence: TGTGCCAGCAGCTTAATGGGACAATCCTACGAGCAGTACTTC.

This clone is a singleton in its sample. The gene calls are TRBV19 and TRBJ2-2, with a tentative D call TRBD1 (5 bases). Germline loops: CDR1 LNHDA, CDR2 SQIVND (reference sequence). V was pared by 8 bases and J by 5 bases, with 15 bases between. The CDR3 covers 14 residues. This CDR3 reads CASEQDLGTGELFF. CDR3 DNA sequence: TGTGCCAGTGAACAGGATCTTGGGACCGGGGAGCTGTTTTTT.

The rearrangement links TRBV4-2 to TRBJ1-1; D gene unclear. V lost 4 bases and J lost 6, with 15 bases in between. Germline lookup yields CDR1 LGHNA and CDR2 YNFKEQ. The length of the CDR3 is 14 residues. CDR3: CASSRPVEGPEAFF. The DNA for the CDR3 is TGTGCCAGCAGCCGTCCGGTCGAAGGGCCTGAAGCTTTCTTT.

This clone was detected a few times. The V call is TRBV30, the J call TRBJ1-2, with D possibly matching TRBD1 (5 bases). The V gene's germline CDR1 is GTSNPN and CDR2 SVGIG (reference sequence). Deletions cut 5 bases from V and 5 bases from J, with 12 bases between. This CDR3 is 12 amino acids long. Here the CDR3 reads CAWQGEGYGYTF. Here the CDR3 DNA reads TGTGCCTGGCAGGGTGAGGGGTATGGCTACACCTTC.

The rearrangement joins TRBV28 to TRBJ1-2; maybe TRBD1 (6 bases). Germline CDR1 and CDR2: MDHEN and SYDVKM. V gave up 2 bases and J gave up 2 bases, with 9 bases separating them. The CDR3 contains 14 residues. The CDR3 reads CASSLRGGNYGYTF. The CDR3 DNA is TGTGCCAGCAGTTTAAGGGGGGGAAACTATGGCTACACCTTC.

The gene calls are TRBV7-8 and TRBJ1-1; the D gene is possibly TRBD1 (5 bases). Trimming removed 5 bases at V and 5 bases at J, with 18 bases between. The CDR3 length is 15 residues. Germline values: CDR1 SGHVS, CDR2 FQNEAQ. The CDR3 DNA reads TGTGCCAGCAGCCTTCTTTTGGTCAGGGAGACTGAAGCTTTCTTT. Its protein product is CASSLLLVRETEAFF.

The V gene is TRBV30, the J gene TRBJ2-1; D may be TRBD2 (5 bases). CDR3 length: 15 residues. Trimming shortened V by 4 bases and J by 2 bases, and 15 bases separated the two germline ends. CDR1 is GTSNPN, CDR2 SVGIG, per germline (reference sequence). In nucleotides, the CDR3 is TGTGCCTGGAATGGCGGGCGCGCCGCCTACAATGAGCAGTTCTTC. This gives the protein CAWNGGRAAYNEQFF.

The genes are TRBV7-9 and TRBJ1-6, with TRBD1 identical over 7 bases. This CDR3 contains 16 residues. The germline CDR1 and CDR2 sequences are SEHNR and FQNEAQ (reference sequence). V lost 5 bases, J lost 9 bases, and 13 bases stayed unmatched. This CDR3 is CASSTQGEGSGSPLHF. The CDR3 DNA reads as TGTGCCAGCAGCACCCAGGGGGAGGGCTCGGGTTCACCCCTCCACTTT.

This clone was seen just once. J is TRBJ2-7 and V is TRBV4-1; D gene ambiguous. Between the trimmed V and J ends, which lost 3 bases and 4 bases, there was a span of 10 bases. This CDR3 is 13 amino acids long. CDR1 MGHRA and CDR2 YSYEKL come from the germline V gene. CDR3 coding DNA: TGCGCCAGCAGCCAGGCGAGAGATTACGAGCAGTACTTC. Encoded protein: CASSQARDYEQYF.

As regards this clone: Sequence at one end of the junction differs from germline and may be a read error. V and J are TRBV28 and TRBJ2-3; D remains unclear. The CDR3 is 12 residues long. Germline CDR1 and CDR2: MDHEN and SYDVKM. The DNA of the CDR3 is TGTGCCAGCAGTCCCCGGCCAGAGACGCAGTATTTT. Translated, it gives CASSPRPETQYF.

As DNA, the CDR3 is TGTGCCAGCAGACGACAGGCCAGCTCCTACAATGAGCAGTTCTTC. Translating it yields CASRRQASSYNEQFF. J is TRBJ2-1 and V is TRBV6-1; D may be TRBD1 (6 bases). Germline CDR1 MNHNS, CDR2 SASEGT. The V end lost 6 bases, the J end lost 0 bases, and 12 bases lay between the germline ends. The CDR3 totals 15 residues.

The V and J genes are TRBV7-9 and TRBJ2-3; D is perhaps TRBD1 or TRBD2 (5 bases each). The length of the CDR3 is 14 residues. The V gene's germline CDR1 is SEHNR and CDR2 FQNEAQ (reference sequence). V was cut by 1 base and J by 4 bases, with 9 bases left in between. CDR3 nucleotides: TGTGCCAGCAGCTTAGTCGGGACCGCAGATACGCAGTATTTT. Translating gives CASSLVGTADTQYF.

The V and J genes are TRBV7-3 and TRBJ1-5; 8 bases fit TRBD1. This CDR3 is built from 14 residues. Germline trimming cut 3 bases from V and 4 bases from J; bases unmatched to any gene: 2. In germline, CDR1 is SGHTA, CDR2 FQGTGA. CDR3 amino acids: CASSFRTGNQPQHF. In nucleotides, the CDR3 is TGTGCCAGCAGCTTTCGGACAGGGAATCAGCCCCAGCATTTT.

The sample holds one count of this clone. J is TRBJ1-2 and V is TRBV19, with TRBD1 identical over 8 bases. The CDR3 contains 15 residues. V was pared by 5 bases and J by 1 base, with 6 bases of the junction left unmatched. Germline V gene data show CDR1 as LNHDA and CDR2 as SQIVND (reference sequence). The CDR3, as DNA: TGTGCCAGTAGTTGGGGGACAGGCGTTAACTATGGCTACACCTTC. This codes for CASSWGTGVNYGYTF.

V usage is TRBV7-9 and J usage is TRBJ2-1; 7 bases align to TRBD2. In germline, CDR1 is SEHNR, CDR2 FQNEAQ (reference sequence). The CDR3 covers 15 residues. The J segment lost 4 bases and the V segment lost 0 bases, leaving 3 bases of the junction unmatched. CDR3: CASSLAGGPYNEQFF. The CDR3 region has the DNA TGTGCCAGCAGCTTAGCGGGAGGGCCTTACAATGAGCAGTTCTTC.

The genes are TRBV7-8 and TRBJ1-3; D not certain. Germline-derived CDR1 and CDR2 are SGHVS and FQNEAQ. The CDR3 extends over 14 amino acids. V lost 5 bases and J 0 bases, leaving 8 bases between the germline ends. In DNA, the CDR3 is TGTGCCAGCAGCACCCGGTCCTCTGGAAACACCATATATTTT. Protein sequence: CASSTRSSGNTIYF.

The CDR3 region is CASSLQGKETQYF. DNA of the CDR3: TGTGCCAGCAGCCTACAGGGAAAAGAGACCCAGTACTTC. The chain links TRBV4-2 to TRBJ2-5; D is perhaps TRBD1 (6 bases). The CDR3 has 13 residues. CDR1 is LGHNA and CDR2 is YNFKEQ in the germline V gene. V gave up 4 bases and J gave up 3 bases, with 9 bases separating them.

The genes are TRBV15 and TRBJ2-2; a weak D match, TRBD2 (5 bases). The CDR3 contains 13 residues. Trimming took off 0 bases at V and 7 bases at J, with 6 bases between the two ends. Germline V CDR1 and CDR2: LNHNV, YYDKDF (reference sequence). For the CDR3, the DNA is TGTGCCACCAGCAGAGATCGGGACGGGGAGCTGTTTTTT. It is translated as CATSRDRDGELFF. Based on the CDR3 plus reference TRBV15 and TRBJ2-2, the full variable domain is DAMVIQNPRYQVTQFGKPVTLSCSQTLNHNVMYWYQQKSSQAPKLLFHYYDKDFNNEADTPDNFQSRRPNTSFCFLDIRSPGLGDTAMYLCATSRDRDGELFFGEGSRLTVL.

The CDR3 sequence: CASSLTANTEAFF. In DNA, the CDR3 is TGTGCCAGTAGTCTAACGGCGAACACTGAAGCTTTCTTT. The J gene is TRBJ1-1, the V gene TRBV19; D uncertain. The CDR3 runs to 13 residues. CDR1 and CDR2 from the germline V gene are LNHDA and SQIVND (reference sequence). Between the trimmed V and J ends, which lost 5 bases and 1 base, there was a span of 8 bases.

This rearrangement joins TRBV7-9 to TRBJ1-5; perhaps TRBD1 as D (5 bases). CDR1 is SEHNR and CDR2 is FQNEAQ in the germline V gene (reference sequence). This CDR3 spans 17 amino acids. Deletions cut 5 bases from V and 0 bases from J, with 17 bases between. The CDR3 is CASSPGTEIISNQPQHF. In nucleotides, the CDR3 is TGTGCCAGCAGCCCCGGGACCGAAATAATTAGCAATCAGCCCCAGCATTTT.